Sequencing of this T cell receptor (beta chain) was carried out in a study of blood T cell repertoires in COVID-19. Study details: T cells, B-cell-depleted T cells, or PBMCs provided the cDNA or gDNA that served as material.

Using immunoSEQ multiplex PCR, the repertoire was profiled, and TCRdb retains in-frame clones only, with some absent. The sample holds 300,000 to 350,000 clones, over 70% seen once. The CDR3 is 13 residues long. Per germline, CDR1 GTSNPN and CDR2 SVGIG (reference sequence). Losses at the gene ends were 2 bases for V and 6 bases for J; bases not matched to a gene: 2. The chain links TRBV30 to TRBJ1-2, with TRBD1 identical over 11 bases. This clonotype originated in a man aged 25 to 40 who had recovered from COVID-19. Sequencing input: PBMCs or T cells enriched from blood (not recorded which). The CDR3 loop is CAWSMGQGDGYTF. The CDR3 nucleotides read TGTGCCTGGAGTATGGGACAGGGGGATGGCTACACCTTC. Together with reference TRBV30 and TRBJ1-2, the CDR3 gives the full variable domain: SQTIHQWPATLVQPVGSPLSLECTVEGTSNPNLYWYRQAAGRGLQLLFYSVGIGQISSEVPQNLSASRPQDRQFILSSKKLLLSDSGFYLCAWSMGQGDGYTFGSGTRLTVV.